This TCR beta chain was sequenced during a study of T cells in narcolepsy. Assay: immunoSEQ multiplex PCR; the TCRdb copy retains only in-frame clones and omits some. The sample lists 25,000 to 35,000 clones; 70% to 80% were seen once. Per germline, CDR1 SGHVS and CDR2 FNYEAQ. Germline trimming cut 0 bases from V and 5 bases from J; bases unmatched to any gene: 6. This CDR3 has 16 residues. The specimen sequenced was CD45RA- memory CD4+ T cells from PBMCs. The TCR was taken from a human donor with narcolepsy. This chain uses TRBV7-6 with TRBJ2-1, with 8 bases fitting TRBD2. CDR3 in amino acids: CASSLAPGLGDNEQFF. As DNA, the CDR3 is TGTGCCAGCAGCTTAGCACCGGGACTAGGGGACAATGAGCAGTTCTTC.